These 25 T cell receptor beta chains were all obtained from the same sample, sequenced in a study of identical twins' blood T cells. TCRdb passed the 5' RACE reads through MiXCR, listing each CDR3 protein once. The top ten hold about 6% of the sample, which has around 380,000 distinct CDR3 sequences, more than 25% seen once. The specimen sequenced was PBMCs. The source of these receptors is a woman between 18 and 49 years old in good health.

The chain links TRBV2 to TRBJ1-2; the D is unclear. CDR3 length equals 12 residues. Trimming shortened V by 3 bases and J by 5 bases, and 7 bases separated the two germline ends. The V gene's germline CDR1 is SNHLY and CDR2 FYNNEI. This chain's CDR3 is CASSDVLYGYTF. The CDR3 nucleotides are TGTGCCAGCAGTGATGTACTGTATGGCTACACCTTC. Filled out from reference TRBV2 and TRBJ1-2, the complete variable domain reads EPEVTQTPSHQVTQMGQEVILRCVPISNHLYFYWYRQILGQKVEFLVSFYNNEISEKSEIFDDQFSVERPDGSNFTLKIRSTKLEDSAMYFCASSDVLYGYTFGSGTRLTVV.

In its sample, this clonotype was seen many times. The CDR3 protein is CASSKGEIYNEQFF. The DNA of the CDR3 is TGTGCCAGTAGTAAGGGGGAGATCTACAATGAGCAGTTCTTC. The gene calls are TRBV19 and TRBJ2-1, with D perhaps matching TRBD1 (6 bases). CDR3 length: 14 amino acids. CDR1 and CDR2 (germline): LNHDA, SQIVND (reference sequence). Trimming cost V 4 bases and J 3 bases, with 10 bases left between them.

This chain joins TRBV4-3 and TRBJ2-6; D is tentatively TRBD1 or TRBD2 (6 bases each). The V end lost 1 base, the J end lost 4 bases, and 17 bases lay between the germline ends. The CDR3 has 18 residues. The germline gives CDR1 LGHNA, CDR2 YSLEER. CDR3 nucleotide sequence: TGCGCCAGCAGCCAAGGAACGGGGGCAGGGTTCGGGGCCAACGTCCTGACTTTC. This translates into CASSQGTGAGFGANVLTF.

The V and J genes are TRBV5-1 and TRBJ2-7, with D possibly matching TRBD2 (5 bases). Trimming shortened V by 4 bases and J by 3 bases, and 20 bases separated the two germline ends. Per germline, CDR1 SGHRS and CDR2 YFSETQ. The CDR3 has 16 residues. The CDR3 loop reads CASSHPRQEVVYEQYF. In nucleotides, the CDR3 is TGCGCCAGCAGCCACCCAAGGCAGGAGGTGGTCTACGAGCAGTACTTC.

The table lists this clonotype with a few counts. The chain carries TRBV12-3 or TRBV12-4 and TRBJ2-2, with D tentatively TRBD1 (5 bases). The CDR3 runs 13 residues. Trimming left V 4 bases short and J 8 bases short, with 11 bases between. Here the CDR3 reads CASSSFQGGELFF. In DNA form, the CDR3 reads TGTGCCAGCAGTTCCTTTCAGGGAGGGGAGCTGTTTTTT.

Remarks on this clonotype: A much larger clone lies a single base off, so this may be a read error. J is TRBJ2-1 and V is TRBV11-2, with TRBD1 matching 9 bases. CDR3 length: 14 amino acids. Germline V CDR1 and CDR2: SGHAT, FQNNGV. CDR3 in amino acids: CTSSSTTGGNEQFF. As DNA, the CDR3 is TGTACCAGCAGCTCGACGACAGGGGGGAATGAGCAGTTCTTC.

This rearrangement joins TRBV6-1 to TRBJ1-2, with 7 bases lining up with TRBD1. Germline assignment: CDR1 MNHNS and CDR2 SASEGT. The CDR3 length is 17 residues. Trimming at V came to 4 bases and at J to 0 bases, leaving 11 bases not matched to a gene. CDR3: CASSGIGTDLANYGYTF. The CDR3 DNA reads as TGTGCCAGCAGTGGAATAGGGACAGACTTAGCTAACTATGGCTACACCTTC.

The chain uses TRBV27 and TRBJ1-2; D is undetermined. This CDR3 has 14 residues. Per the germline V gene, CDR1 is MNHEY and CDR2 is SMNVEV (reference sequence). With 0 bases removed from V and 6 bases from J, the gap between germline ends came to 11 bases. CDR3 sequence: CASSLSRRPDGYTF. The CDR3 DNA reads TGTGCCAGCAGTTTATCTCGACGGCCCGATGGCTACACCTTC.

This clonotype was recorded many times. The chain recombines TRBV20-1 with TRBJ2-3; the D is unclear. The germline V gene has CDR1 DFQATT and CDR2 SNEGSKA (reference sequence). The CDR3 runs 11 residues. Trimming removed 3 bases from V and 4 bases from J, with 5 bases in between. The CDR3 is CSARSPDTQYF. CDR3 DNA: TGCAGTGCTAGGTCGCCAGATACGCAGTATTTT.

V and J are TRBV20-1 and TRBJ1-2; D unclear. This CDR3 comprises 14 residues. Trimming shortened V by 4 bases and J by 4 bases, and 16 bases separated the two germline ends. CDR1 DFQATT and CDR2 SNEGSKA come from the germline V gene (reference sequence). In DNA, the CDR3 is TGCAGTGCTAAAAAAGGGCAGGCTGCCTATGGCTACACCTTC. It is translated as CSAKKGQAAYGYTF.

The gene calls are TRBV7-6 and TRBJ1-5; D perhaps matches TRBD1 (5 bases). The CDR3 has 14 residues. The V and J ends lost 3 bases and 6 bases respectively, with 12 bases between them. CDR1 and CDR2 from the germline V gene are SGHVS and FNYEAQ. Written as DNA, the CDR3 is TGTGCCAGCAGCTTGGATCAGGGCGGTCAGCCCCAGCATTTT. This translates into CASSLDQGGQPQHF.

This clonotype was detected many times. The chain links TRBV2 to TRBJ2-7; 7 positions agree with TRBD2. V trimming: 7 bases; J trimming: 5 bases; junction bases outside the gene matches: 8. CDR3 length: 13 residues. Germline loops: CDR1 SNHLY, CDR2 FYNNEI. The CDR3 spells CASIAAGVNEQYF. CDR3 bases: TGTGCCAGCATAGCGGCGGGAGTCAACGAGCAGTACTTC.

This clonotype was observed a single time. This may be a read error, as it is one base from a much larger clone. The chain uses TRBV19 and TRBJ1-1; D gene ambiguous. CDR1 is LNHDA and CDR2 is SQIVND in the germline V gene (reference sequence). The CDR3 has 13 residues. The CDR3 coding sequence is TGTACCAGTAGTATGTCCGGGAACACTGAAGCTTTCTTT. The encoded protein is CTSSMSGNTEAFF.

This clonotype was counted at least ten times. The chain has TRBV12-3 or TRBV12-4 and TRBJ1-1; the D is unclear. The CDR3 runs 12 residues. V was pared by 10 bases and J by 4 bases, with 13 bases between. The CDR3 DNA follows: TGTGCCACCTCTAGACAACCCACTGAAGCTTTCTTT. Encoded protein: CATSRQPTEAFF.

On this clonotype itself: One end of the junction does not line up with germline, which may come from a read error. This chain uses TRBV5-1 with TRBJ2-1; TRBD2 aligns across 10 bases. Looked up from germline, CDR1 is SGHRS and CDR2 is YFSETQ. The CDR3 consists of 16 residues. Here the CDR3 reads CTSIPQAGGPTNEQFF. In nucleotides, the CDR3 is TGCACCAGCATACCACAAGCGGGGGGGCCAACGAATGAGCAGTTCTTC.

Only a few counts were recorded for this clonotype. J is TRBJ2-1 and V is TRBV6-2 or TRBV6-3; D is undetermined. V lost 6 bases and J 10 bases, leaving 13 bases between the germline ends. Germline CDR1 MNHEY, CDR2 SVGEGT. This CDR3 region has 12 residues. CDR3 sequence (DNA): TGTGCCAGCAGAGGCACCCCTTCCGAGCAGTTCTTC. This translates into CASRGTPSEQFF.

The rearrangement joins TRBV12-3 or TRBV12-4 to TRBJ2-7; D ambiguous. The CDR3 has 13 residues. The ends were cut back, 6 bases at V and 1 base at J, with 10 bases in the middle. Written as DNA, the CDR3 is TGTGCCAGCAGAGGCCCGCCTTCCTACGAGCAGTACTTC. Encoded protein: CASRGPPSYEQYF.

This clonotype occurred a few times. This chain connects TRBV4-3 to TRBJ1-3, with a possible D match to TRBD1 (6 bases). This CDR3 region has 16 residues. Germline CDR1 reads LGHNA; CDR2 reads YSLEER. V gave up 3 bases and J gave up 5 bases, with 17 bases separating them. The CDR3 DNA follows: TGCGCCAGCAGCCATACTACAGGGCAAATCAGAAACACCATATATTTT. Its translation is CASSHTTGQIRNTIYF.

The V and J genes are TRBV13 and TRBJ1-3; tentative D call: TRBD1 (5 bases). The germline V gene encodes CDR1 PRHDT and CDR2 FYEKMQ (reference sequence). The germline V and J ends were trimmed by 5 bases and 4 bases, with 15 bases remaining between them. The CDR3 loop spans 15 amino acids. The CDR3 here is CASSRGPSSGNTIYF. The CDR3 nucleotides read TGTGCCAGCAGCAGGGGACCGTCGTCCGGAAACACCATATATTTT. The whole variable domain, filled in from reference TRBV13 and TRBJ1-3, reads AAGVIQSPRHLIKEKRETATLKCYPIPRHDTVYWYQQGPGQDPQFLISFYEKMQSDKGSIPDRFSAQQFSDYHSELNMSSLELGDSALYFCASSRGPSSGNTIYFGEGSWLTVV.

This clonotype was counted only a few times. The CDR3: CASSVAGGIYNEQFF. CDR3 sequence (DNA): TGCGCCAGCAGTGTAGCGGGAGGGATCTACAATGAGCAGTTCTTC. The chain couples TRBV10-1 to TRBJ2-1; the match to TRBD2 covers 11 bases. The CDR3 is 15 residues long. V gave up 4 bases and J gave up 3 bases; unmatched junction bases: 2. Germline lookup yields CDR1 WNHNN and CDR2 SYGVQD (reference sequence).

On this clonotype: Without the conserved terminal phenylalanine or tryptophan, this CDR3 likely stems from a read error. V gene TRBV7-9 combines with J gene TRBJ1-1, with no clear D. This CDR3 comprises 11 residues. Germline V gene data show CDR1 as SEHNR and CDR2 as FQNEAQ (reference sequence). V was trimmed by 1 base and J by 8 bases, leaving 5 bases between them. The CDR3 is CASSLGGEAFS. DNA for the CDR3: TGTGCCAGCAGCTTAGGAGGGGAAGCTTTCTCT.

The chain has TRBV27 and TRBJ1-1, with 8 bases that match TRBD1. CDR3 size: 15 residues. Germline-derived CDR1 and CDR2 are MNHEY and SMNVEV (reference sequence). V dropped 3 bases and J dropped 0; count of bases not matched to a gene: 3. The CDR3 bases are TGTGCCAGCAGTTTCGGGACAGGCGTGAACACTGAAGCTTTCTTT. Its translation is CASSFGTGVNTEAFF.

In the case of this clonotype: Being one base from a much bigger clone, this may be a read error. The V call is TRBV5-1, the J call TRBJ1-5, with a weak D call TRBD1 (6 bases). CDR1 is SGHRS, CDR2 YFSETQ, per germline. The CDR3 sequence is 14 residues long. CDR3 in amino acids: CANSLGDTNQPQHF. The CDR3 nucleotides read TGCGCCAACAGCTTGGGGGACACCAATCAGCCCCAGCATTTT.

The chain employs TRBV5-1 and TRBJ2-1; D gene ambiguous. CDR1 SGHRS and CDR2 YFSETQ come from the germline V gene. This CDR3 has 14 amino acids. The ends were cut back, 0 bases at V and 5 bases at J, with 9 bases in the middle. CDR3 amino acids: CASSLEGLNNEQFF. In DNA, the CDR3 is TGCGCCAGCAGCTTGGAAGGGCTGAACAATGAGCAGTTCTTC.

This clonotype has more than one count but fewer than ten. The rearrangement uses TRBV11-2 and TRBJ1-2; no firm D call. V lost 1 base, J lost 4 bases, and 13 bases lay in between. This CDR3 has 15 residues. In germline, CDR1 is SGHAT, CDR2 FQNNGV. CDR3 bases: TGTGCCAGCAGCTTAGGGGTACAATCGGTCTATGGCTACACCTTC. Its protein is CASSLGVQSVYGYTF.